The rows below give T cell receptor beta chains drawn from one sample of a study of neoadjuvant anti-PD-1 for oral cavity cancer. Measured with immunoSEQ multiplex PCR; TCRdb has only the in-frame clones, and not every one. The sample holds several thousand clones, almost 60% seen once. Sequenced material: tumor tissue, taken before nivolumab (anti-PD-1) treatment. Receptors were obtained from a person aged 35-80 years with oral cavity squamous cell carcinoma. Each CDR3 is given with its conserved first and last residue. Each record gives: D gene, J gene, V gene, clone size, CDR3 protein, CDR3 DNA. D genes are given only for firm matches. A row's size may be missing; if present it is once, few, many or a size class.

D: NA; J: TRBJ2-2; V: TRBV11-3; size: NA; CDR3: CASSLGSHNTGELFF; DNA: TGTGCCAGCAGCTTAGGGTCTCACAACACCGGGGAGCTGTTTTTT
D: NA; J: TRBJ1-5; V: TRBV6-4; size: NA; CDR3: CASSVEGGQPQHF; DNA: TGTGCCAGCAGTGTTGAGGGCGGTCAGCCCCAGCATTTT
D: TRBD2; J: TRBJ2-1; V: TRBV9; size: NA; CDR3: CASTSGGHTYNEQFF; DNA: TGTGCCAGTACTAGCGGGGGCCATACCTACAATGAGCAGTTCTTC
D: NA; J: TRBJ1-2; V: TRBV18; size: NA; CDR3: CASSPLEGPGSNSYTF; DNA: TGTGCCAGCTCACCACTTGAGGGTCCTGGCTCTAATAGCTACACCTTC
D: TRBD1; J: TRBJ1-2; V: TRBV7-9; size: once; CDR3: CASSLAGQGYTF; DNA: TGTGCCAGCAGCTTAGCGGGACAGGGCTACACCTTC
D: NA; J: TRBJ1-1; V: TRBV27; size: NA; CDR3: CASRINRATEAFF; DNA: TGTGCCAGCAGAATCAACCGGGCCACTGAAGCTTTCTTT
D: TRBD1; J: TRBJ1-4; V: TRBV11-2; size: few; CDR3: CASSPGTGATNEKLFF; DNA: TGTGCCAGCAGCCCGGGGACAGGCGCAACTAATGAAAAACTGTTTTTT
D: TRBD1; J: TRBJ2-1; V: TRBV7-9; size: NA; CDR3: CASSLDRGTHSYNEQFF; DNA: TGTGCCAGCAGCTTAGACAGGGGGACACACTCCTACAATGAGCAGTTCTTC
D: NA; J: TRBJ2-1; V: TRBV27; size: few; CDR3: CASSRDRIAYNEQFF; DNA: TGTGCCAGCAGTCGCGACAGGATTGCCTACAATGAGCAGTTCTTC
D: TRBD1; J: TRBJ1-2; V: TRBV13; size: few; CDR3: CASSSGAKQGADGYTF; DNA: TGTGCCAGCAGCTCCGGGGCCAAACAGGGGGCGGATGGCTACACCTTC
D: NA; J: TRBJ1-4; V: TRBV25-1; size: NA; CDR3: CASSSSRADPTNEKLFF; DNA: TGTGCCAGCAGTTCGTCGAGGGCCGACCCAACTAATGAAAAACTGTTTTTT
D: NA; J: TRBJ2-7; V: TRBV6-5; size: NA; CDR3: CASGNYKAYEQYF; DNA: TGTGCCAGCGGCAATTACAAGGCCTACGAGCAGTACTTC
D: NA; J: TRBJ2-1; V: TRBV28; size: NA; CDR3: CASRSLAPNEQFF; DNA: TGTGCCAGCAGGTCCTTAGCCCCCAATGAGCAGTTCTTC
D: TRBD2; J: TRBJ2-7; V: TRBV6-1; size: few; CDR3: CASSESGSPSYEQYF; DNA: TGTGCCAGCAGTGAAAGCGGGAGCCCCTCCTACGAGCAGTACTTC
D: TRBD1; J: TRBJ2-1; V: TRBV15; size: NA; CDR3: CATSSLPGGSYNEQFF; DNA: TGTGCCACCAGCAGTTTACCAGGGGGCTCCTACAATGAGCAGTTCTTC
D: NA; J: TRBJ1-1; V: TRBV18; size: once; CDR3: CASSPDTENTEAFF; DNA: TGTGCCAGCTCACCAGATACAGAGAACACTGAAGCTTTCTTT
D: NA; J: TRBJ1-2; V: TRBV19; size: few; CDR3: CASSMDRANYGYTF; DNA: TGTGCCAGTAGTATGGACCGGGCCAACTATGGCTACACCTTC
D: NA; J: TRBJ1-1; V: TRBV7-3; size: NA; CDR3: CASSPGGGMNTEAFF; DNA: TGTGCCAGCAGCCCCGGCGGGGGGATGAACACTGAAGCTTTCTTT
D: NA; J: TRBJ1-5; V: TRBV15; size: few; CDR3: CATSKNRENQPQHF; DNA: TGTGCCACCAGCAAGAACAGGGAAAATCAGCCCCAGCATTTT
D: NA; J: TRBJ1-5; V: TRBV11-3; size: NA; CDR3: CASSLDWNQPIQPQHF; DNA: TGTGCCAGCAGCTTAGATTGGAACCAACCAATTCAGCCCCAGCATTTT
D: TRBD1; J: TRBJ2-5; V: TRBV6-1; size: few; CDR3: CASHRTGAGETQYF; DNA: TGTGCCAGTCATAGGACAGGGGCGGGCGAGACCCAGTACTTC
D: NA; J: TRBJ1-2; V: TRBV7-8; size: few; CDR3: CASSSEFYYGYTF; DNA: TGTGCCAGCAGCTCGGAGTTCTACTATGGCTACACCTTC
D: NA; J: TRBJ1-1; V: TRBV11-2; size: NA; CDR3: CASSLVLGQGNTEAFF; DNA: TGTGCCAGCAGCTTAGTTCTAGGGCAGGGGAACACTGAAGCTTTCTTT
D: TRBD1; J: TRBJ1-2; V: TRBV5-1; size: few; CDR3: CASSVDRTYYGYTF; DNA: TGCGCCAGCAGCGTGGACAGGACTTACTATGGCTACACCTTC
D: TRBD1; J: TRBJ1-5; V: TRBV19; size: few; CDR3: CASSTDRVGQPQHF; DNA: TGTGCCAGTAGTACGGACAGGGTAGGCCAGCCCCAGCATTTT
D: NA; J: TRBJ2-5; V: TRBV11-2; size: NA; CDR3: CASSGTIKTQGETQYF; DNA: TGTGCCAGCAGCGGTACAATAAAGACCCAAGGAGAGACCCAGTACTTC
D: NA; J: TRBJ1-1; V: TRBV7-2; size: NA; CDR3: CASSLVTPRGLNTEAFF; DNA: TGTGCCAGCAGCTTAGTTACTCCGCGTGGTTTGAACACTGAAGCTTTCTTT
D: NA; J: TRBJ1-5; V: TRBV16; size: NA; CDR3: CASNPDGRGNQPQHF; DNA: TGTGCCAGCAATCCCGATGGGAGGGGCAATCAGCCCCAGCATTTT
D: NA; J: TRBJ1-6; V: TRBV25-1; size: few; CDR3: CASLQTGRNSPLHF; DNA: TGTGCCAGCCTACAGACAGGCAGAAATTCACCCCTCCACTTT
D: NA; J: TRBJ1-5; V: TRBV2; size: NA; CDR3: CASSGWTGGNQPQHF; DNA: TGTGCCAGCAGTGGGTGGACCGGAGGAAATCAGCCCCAGCATTTT
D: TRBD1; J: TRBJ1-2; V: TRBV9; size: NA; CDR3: CASSAGGIDGYTF; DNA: TGTGCCAGCAGCGCAGGGGGGATCGATGGCTACACCTTC
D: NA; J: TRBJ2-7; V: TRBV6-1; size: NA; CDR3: CASSEGHEQYF; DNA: TGTGCCAGCAGCGAAGGTCACGAGCAGTACTTC
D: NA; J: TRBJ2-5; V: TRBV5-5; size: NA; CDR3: CASSSQWGLTKETQYF; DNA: TGTGCCAGCAGCTCCCAGTGGGGACTGACCAAAGAGACCCAGTACTTC
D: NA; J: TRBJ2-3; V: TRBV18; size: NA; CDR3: CASSPRDTSTDTQYF; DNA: TGTGCCAGCTCACCCCGGGACACGAGCACAGATACGCAGTATTTT
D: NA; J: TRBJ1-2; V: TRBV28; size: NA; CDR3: CASSFGGSNYGYTF; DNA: TGTGCCAGCAGTTTTGGGGGCTCTAACTATGGCTACACCTTC
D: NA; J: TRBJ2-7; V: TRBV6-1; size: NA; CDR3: CASSPGLTYEQYF; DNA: TGTGCCAGCAGTCCGGGACTTACCTACGAGCAGTACTTC
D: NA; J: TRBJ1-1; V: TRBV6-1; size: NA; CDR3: CASKEGHTEAFF; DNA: TGTGCCAGCAAAGAAGGGCACACTGAAGCTTTCTTT
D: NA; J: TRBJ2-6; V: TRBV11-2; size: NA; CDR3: CASSFSTGLSSGANVLTF; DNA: TGTGCCAGCAGCTTTTCGACAGGACTAAGCTCTGGGGCCAACGTCCTGACTTTC
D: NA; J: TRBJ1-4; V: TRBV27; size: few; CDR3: CASSLTGINEKLFF; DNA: TGTGCCAGCAGCCTGACGGGAATTAATGAAAAACTGTTTTTT
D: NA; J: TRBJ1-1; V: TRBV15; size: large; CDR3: CATSPVRANTEAFF; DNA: TGTGCCACCAGCCCGGTCAGGGCCAACACTGAAGCTTTCTTT
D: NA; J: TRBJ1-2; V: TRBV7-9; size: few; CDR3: CASSLEGAGYTF; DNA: TGTGCCAGCAGCTTGGAAGGGGCGGGCTACACCTTC
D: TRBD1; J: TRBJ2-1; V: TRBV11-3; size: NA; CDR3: CASSLAGTGSYNEQFF; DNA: TGTGCCAGCAGCTTAGCCGGGACAGGGAGCTACAATGAGCAGTTCTTC
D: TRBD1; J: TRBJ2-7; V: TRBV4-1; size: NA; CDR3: CASSREGQGGYEQYF; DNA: TGCGCCAGCAGCCGCGAAGGACAGGGGGGCTACGAGCAGTACTTC
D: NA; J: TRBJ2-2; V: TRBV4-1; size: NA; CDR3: CASSQSPGVRDGELFF; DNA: TGCGCCAGCAGCCAATCGCCGGGAGTACGCGACGGGGAGCTGTTTTTT
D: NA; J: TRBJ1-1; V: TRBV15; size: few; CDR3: CATSRDLRGSGGMNTEAFF; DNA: TGTGCCACCAGCAGAGATTTAAGAGGGAGTGGGGGCATGAACACTGAAGCTTTCTTT
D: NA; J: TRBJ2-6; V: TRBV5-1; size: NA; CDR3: CASSLEGSGANVLTF; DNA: TGCGCCAGCAGCTTGGAGGGATCTGGGGCCAACGTCCTGACTTTC
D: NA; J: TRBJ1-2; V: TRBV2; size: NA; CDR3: CASSSVSPYGYTF; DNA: TGTGCCAGCAGTTCGGTCAGCCCCTATGGCTACACCTTC
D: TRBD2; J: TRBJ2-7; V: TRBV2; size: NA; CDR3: CASSELASGSITYEQYF; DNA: TGTGCCAGCAGTGAATTGGCTAGCGGGAGTATAACCTACGAGCAGTACTTC
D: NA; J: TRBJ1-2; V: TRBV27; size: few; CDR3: CASSGNYYGYTF; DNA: TGTGCCAGCAGTGGCAACTACTATGGCTACACCTTC
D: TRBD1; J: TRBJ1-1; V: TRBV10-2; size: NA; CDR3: CASSDRGLRNTEAFF; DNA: TGCGCCAGCAGTGACAGGGGGCTCCGGAACACTGAAGCTTTCTTT
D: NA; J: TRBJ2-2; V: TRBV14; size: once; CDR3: CASSQVGGYTGELFF; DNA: TGTGCCAGCAGCCAAGTGGGTGGCTACACCGGGGAGCTGTTTTTT
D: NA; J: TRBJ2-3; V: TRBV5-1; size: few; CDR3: CASSFFTDTQYF; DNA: TGCGCCAGCAGCTTCTTTACAGATACGCAGTATTTT
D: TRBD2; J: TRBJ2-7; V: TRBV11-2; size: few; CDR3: CASSLGRAPLSYEQYF; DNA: TGTGCCAGCAGCTTGGGGAGGGCACCCCTATCCTACGAGCAGTACTTC
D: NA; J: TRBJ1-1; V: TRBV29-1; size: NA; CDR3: CSVGGEVEAFF; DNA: TGCAGCGTCGGCGGTGAGGTTGAAGCTTTCTTT
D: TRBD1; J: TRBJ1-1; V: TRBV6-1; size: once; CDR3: CASRTGKTEAFF; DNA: TGTGCCAGCCGGACAGGGAAAACTGAAGCTTTCTTT
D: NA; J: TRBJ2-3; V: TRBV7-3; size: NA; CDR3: CASSSRGMDTQYF; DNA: TGTGCCAGCAGCAGTAGGGGTATGGATACGCAGTATTTT
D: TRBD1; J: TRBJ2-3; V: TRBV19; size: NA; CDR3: CASNDRETDTQYF; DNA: TGTGCCAGTAACGACAGGGAAACAGATACGCAGTATTTT
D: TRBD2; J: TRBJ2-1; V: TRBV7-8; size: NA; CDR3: CASSFSAVGFLTSGRVNEQFF; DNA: TGTGCCAGCAGCTTCAGCGCCGTGGGCTTCTTAACTAGCGGGAGGGTTAATGAGCAGTTCTTC